This T cell receptor beta chain originates from a study of cytomegalovirus exposure and HLA in healthy donors. Both 60 Vbeta primers and 13 Jbeta primers went into the PCR. Method: immunoSEQ multiplex PCR; TCRdb's copy keeps in-frame clones and lacks some. The sample table sets out some 53,000 clones. The germline gives CDR1 MNHNS, CDR2 SASEGT. The CDR3 totals 13 residues. Note on this clone: A read error may account for a junction end that differs from germline.

The chain links TRBV6-1 to TRBJ1-1; perhaps TRBD1 as D (5 bases). The sequence derives from a woman aged 55-69 years in good health and CMV-seropositive. The source material was PBMCs. The CDR3 DNA follows: TGTGCCAGCGGCGGGGTACCGGGGACTGAAGATTTCTTT. Translated: CASGGVPGTEDFF.